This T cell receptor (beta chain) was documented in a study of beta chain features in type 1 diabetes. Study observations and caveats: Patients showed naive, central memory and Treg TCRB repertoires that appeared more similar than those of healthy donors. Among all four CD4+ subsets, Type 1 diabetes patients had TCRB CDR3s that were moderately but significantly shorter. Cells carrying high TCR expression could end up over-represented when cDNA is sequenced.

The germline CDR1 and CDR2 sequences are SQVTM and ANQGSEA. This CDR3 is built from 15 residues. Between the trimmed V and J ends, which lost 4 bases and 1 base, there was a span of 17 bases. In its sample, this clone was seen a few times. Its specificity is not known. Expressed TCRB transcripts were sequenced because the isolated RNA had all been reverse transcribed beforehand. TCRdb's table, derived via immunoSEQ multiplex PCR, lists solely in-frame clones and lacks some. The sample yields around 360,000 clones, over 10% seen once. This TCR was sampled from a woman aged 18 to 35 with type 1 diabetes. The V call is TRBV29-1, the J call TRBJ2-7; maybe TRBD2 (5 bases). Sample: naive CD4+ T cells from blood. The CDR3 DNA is TGCAGCGTTGGTGTTACCTCGGGATTGTCCTACGAGCAGTACTTC. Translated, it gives CSVGVTSGLSYEQYF.